The present TCR beta chain was sequenced within a study of Graves' ophthalmopathy and Graves' hyperthyroidism. TCR beta CDR3 amplification used RNA transcripts. Second-round multiplex PCR came after a first-round RT-PCR that employed HTBI primers. TCRdb passed the multiplex PCR reads through MiXCR, listing each CDR3 protein once. The sample lists about 210,000 distinct CDR3 sequences, just under 30% occurring once. Clinicians diagnosed using symptoms, serum thyroxine, TRAb, thyroid ultrasound and orbital computed tomography. Isolation of PBMCs was performed using 7.5 to 10 ml of fresh peripheral blood. As to this clonotype: The antigen remains undetermined.

Trimming removed 4 bases from V and 4 bases from J; junction bases left unmatched: 9. Germline V CDR1 and CDR2: SGHNT, YYREEE (reference sequence). The CDR3 length is 15 residues. Notes on the study in general: A roughly 76% specificity and just under 90% sensitivity were achieved by a 13-signature model that separated ophthalmopathy from stable hyperthyroidism. Blood samples also showed most expanded thyroid clonotypes exceeding 0.001 frequency.

This receptor was taken from a man aged 45-65 years with Graves' ophthalmopathy. The chain has TRBV5-4 and TRBJ1-2; 8 nucleotides align to TRBD1. Sequencing was done on a sample of peripheral blood. CDR3 sequence (DNA): TGTGCCAGCAGCGTGCGGACAGGGCAATCCTATGGCTACACCTTC. Its protein product is CASSVRTGQSYGYTF.